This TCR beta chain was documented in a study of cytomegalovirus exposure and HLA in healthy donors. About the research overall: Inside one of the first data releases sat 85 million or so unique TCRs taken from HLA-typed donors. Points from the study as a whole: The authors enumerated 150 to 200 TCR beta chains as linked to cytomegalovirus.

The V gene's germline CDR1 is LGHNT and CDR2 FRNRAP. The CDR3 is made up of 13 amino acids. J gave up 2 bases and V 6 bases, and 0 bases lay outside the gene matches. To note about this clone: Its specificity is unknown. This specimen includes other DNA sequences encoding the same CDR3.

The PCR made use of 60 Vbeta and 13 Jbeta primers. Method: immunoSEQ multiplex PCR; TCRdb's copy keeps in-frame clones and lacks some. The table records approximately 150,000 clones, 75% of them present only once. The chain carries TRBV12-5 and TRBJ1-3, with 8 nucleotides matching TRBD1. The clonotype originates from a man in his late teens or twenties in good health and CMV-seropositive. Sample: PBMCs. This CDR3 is CASGTGAGNTIYF. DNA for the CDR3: TGTGCTAGTGGGACAGGGGCTGGAAACACCATATATTTT.